This T cell receptor (beta chain) was recorded in a study of T cells after posttransplantation cyclophosphamide. Study findings and constraints: After PTCy, TRB diversity resembled that of CNI/methotrexate controls.

There are many counts of this clone. Its antigen is currently unknown. Repertoires were generated with immunoSEQ multiplex PCR, while TCRdb's copy carries only in-frame clones and drops some. The sample has 25,000 to 30,000 clones, none seen only once. Sequencing used PBMCs. The receptor comes from a woman aged 60-70 years in good health, CMV-negative, and a related stem cell transplant donor.

The CDR3 loop is CASFSDSWGSGANVLTF. The CDR3 DNA follows: TGTGCCAGCTTCTCGGACAGTTGGGGCTCTGGGGCCAACGTCCTGACTTTC. This chain links TRBV28 with TRBJ2-6, with a tentative D call TRBD1 (6 bases). Trimming pared 8 bases from V and 0 bases from J, leaving 17 bases between. The germline V gene encodes CDR1 MDHEN and CDR2 SYDVKM. The CDR3 is 17 amino acids. The full variable domain, with the rest looked up from reference TRBV28 and TRBJ2-6, is DVKVTQSSRYLVKRTGEKVFLECVQDMDHENMFWYRQDPGLGLRLIYFSYDVKMKEKGDIPEGYSVSREKKERFSLILESASTNQTSMYLCASFSDSWGSGANVLTFGAGSRLTVL.